Reported below is one TCR beta chain. The data originate from a study of T cell changes during pregnancy in multiple sclerosis. Clones were sequenced by immunoSEQ multiplex PCR, and TCRdb holds only the in-frame ones, with some missing. The sample holds 80,000 to 100,000 clones, 85% to 95% seen once. V shed 5 bases and J 7 bases; nucleotides not matched to a gene: 9. Germline V CDR1 and CDR2: MNHNY, SVGAGI (reference sequence). CDR3 length: 16 residues. The J gene is TRBJ2-2, the V gene TRBV6-6, with 11 bases fitting TRBD2. This sample comprised peripheral blood, obtained in the first trimester of pregnancy. This sequence was found in a female donor with multiple sclerosis, enrolled in a pregnancy study. DNA of the CDR3: TGTGCCAGCAGTAGAACTAGCGGGAGTGGGATCGGGGAGCTGTTTTTT. Translating it yields CASSRTSGSGIGELFF.